This T cell receptor beta chain appears in the sequencing data of a study of T-cell memory formation after mild COVID-19. Study-wide results and limits: For contracting clones, CD4+ ones sat mainly in CM and EM, CD8+ in EMRA. Pre-infection memory held some responding clones, suggesting pre-existing cross-reactive T cells responded.

Constant-segment-primed 5'RACE gave TCR alpha and TCR beta cDNA libraries with sample barcodes and UMIs. MiXCR was run by TCRdb on the 5' RACE reads, yielding one entry per CDR3 protein. The sample contains about 310,000 distinct CDR3 sequences, about 16% of which appear only once. This clonotype has more than one count but fewer than ten. Its specificity is not known. The TCR comes from a man aged 18 to 35 who had mild COVID-19 (a few samples of this study predate the infection). Cell type and time point are not known. The source material was PBMCs or a T cell subset sorted from them (not recorded which).

The CDR3 is CSARDHYEQYV. CDR3 coding DNA: TGCAGTGCTAGAGATCACTACGAGCAGTACGTC. The rearrangement links TRBV20-1 to TRBJ2-7; D remains ambiguous. The CDR3 is 11 amino acids. V was pared by 0 bases and J by 3 bases, with 3 bases between. CDR1 is DFQATT and CDR2 is SNEGSKA in the germline V gene (reference sequence).